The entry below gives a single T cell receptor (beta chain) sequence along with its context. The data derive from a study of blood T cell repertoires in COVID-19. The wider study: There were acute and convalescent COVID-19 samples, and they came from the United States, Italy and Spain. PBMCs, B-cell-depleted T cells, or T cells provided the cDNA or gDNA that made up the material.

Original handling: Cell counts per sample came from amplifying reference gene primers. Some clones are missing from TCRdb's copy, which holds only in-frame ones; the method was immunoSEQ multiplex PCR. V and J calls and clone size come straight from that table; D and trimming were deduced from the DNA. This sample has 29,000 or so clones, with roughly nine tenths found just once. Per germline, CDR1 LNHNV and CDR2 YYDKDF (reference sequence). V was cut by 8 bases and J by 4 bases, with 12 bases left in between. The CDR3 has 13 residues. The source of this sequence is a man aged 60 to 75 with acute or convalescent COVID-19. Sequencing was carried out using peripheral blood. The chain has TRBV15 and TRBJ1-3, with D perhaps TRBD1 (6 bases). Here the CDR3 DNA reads TGTGCCACCGCCACAGGGTCCGGAAACACCATATATTTT. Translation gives CATATGSGNTIYF.